Below are 14 T cell receptor beta chains sequenced from a single sample in a study of OX40 agonist ivuxolimab in advanced cancers. The repertoire was sequenced with immunoSEQ multiplex PCR; TCRdb's copy has only in-frame clones and lacks some. The sample consists of around 75,000 clones, around 92% of them appearing once. Sequenced here: CD4+ or CD8+ T cells sorted from blood, sampled in a trial of the OX40 agonist ivuxolimab. The receptor source for this set is an adult with an advanced solid tumor such as melanoma, head and neck, liver or kidney cancer.

The chain links TRBV7-3 to TRBJ2-7, with D possibly being TRBD1 (6 bases). The CDR3 has 13 amino acids. From germline, CDR1 is SGHTA and CDR2 FQGTGA. V shed 4 bases and J shed 4 bases, with 11 bases lying between them. This chain's CDR3 is CASSSSQGYEQYF. The CDR3 DNA sequence: TGTGCCAGCAGCTCCTCGCAGGGGTACGAGCAGTACTTC.

The chain links TRBV15 to TRBJ1-2, with no clear D. CDR3 length: 14 residues. CDR1 and CDR2 (germline): LNHNV, YYDKDF (reference sequence). The V gene lost 3 bases and the J gene lost 4 bases, with 12 bases spanning the gap. The DNA of the CDR3 is TGTGCCACCAGCAGGGGGAAGGCGGGCTATGGCTACACCTTC. Translation: CATSRGKAGYGYTF.

The chain combines TRBV7-9 with TRBJ2-7; TRBD1 aligns across 8 bases. Germline CDR1 is SEHNR and CDR2 is FQNEAQ (reference sequence). The CDR3 length is 14 residues. The J segment lost 5 bases and the V segment lost 2 bases, leaving 5 bases of the junction unmatched. The CDR3 sequence: CASSLFQGANEQYF. CDR3 coding DNA: TGTGCCAGCAGCTTATTCCAGGGGGCTAACGAGCAGTACTTC. Drawing the rest from reference TRBV7-9 and TRBJ2-7, the complete variable domain is DTGVSQNPRHKITKRGQNVTFRCDPISEHNRLYWYRQTLGQGPEFLTYFQNEAQLEKSRLLSDRFSAERPKGSFSTLEIQRTEQGDSAMYLCASSLFQGANEQYFGPGTRLTVT.

This chain uses TRBV19 with TRBJ2-6, with 10 bases matching TRBD2. The CDR3 loop spans 17 amino acids. CDR1 and CDR2 from the germline V gene are LNHDA and SQIVND (reference sequence). The ends lost 5 bases at V and 3 bases at J; junction bases unmatched: 7. CDR3 loop: CASSSASGRGGANVLTF. The CDR3 DNA reads as TGTGCCAGTAGTTCGGCTAGCGGGAGAGGTGGGGCCAACGTCCTGACTTTC.

This chain joins TRBV14 and TRBJ2-1; unclear D gene. Trimming took off 2 bases at V and 4 bases at J, with 12 bases between the two ends. Germline CDR1 is SGHDN and CDR2 is FVKESK. This CDR3 contains 15 residues. The DNA of the CDR3 is TGTGCCAGCAGCCAATTCCTAGTTTTATACAATGAGCAGTTCTTC. Its translation: CASSQFLVLYNEQFF.

The rearrangement uses TRBV19 and TRBJ1-1; D is unclear. CDR1 and CDR2 (germline): LNHDA, SQIVND (reference sequence). With 5 bases removed from V and 2 bases from J, the gap between germline ends came to 3 bases. The CDR3 is 11 residues long. The CDR3 nucleotides read TGTGCCAGTAGTGTAAACACTGAAGCTTTCTTT. Translated: CASSVNTEAFF. Full variable domain (missing parts from reference TRBV19 and TRBJ1-1): DGGITQSPKYLFRKEGQNVTLSCEQNLNHDAMYWYRQDPGQGLRLIYYSQIVNDFQKGDIAEGYSVSREKKESFPLTVTSAQKNPTAFYLCASSVNTEAFFGQGTRLTVV.

This clone was observed a few times. V and J are TRBV6-1 and TRBJ1-6, with a weak D call TRBD1 (5 bases). The V end was cut by 0 bases, the J end by 8 bases, with 14 bases between. Germline CDR1 MNHNS, CDR2 SASEGT. CDR3 size: 16 residues. DNA for the CDR3: TGTGCCAGCAGTGAAGCCCAGGGACGGCCTTATTCACCCCTCCACTTT. Its translation: CASSEAQGRPYSPLHF.

The V and J genes are TRBV10-3 and TRBJ1-1; D is perhaps TRBD1 (5 bases). Germline V gene data show CDR1 as ENHRY and CDR2 as SYGVKD. This CDR3 comprises 13 residues. Trimming pared 10 bases from V and 4 bases from J, leaving 16 bases between. The CDR3 loop reads CATMGGRSTEAFF. The CDR3 bases are TGTGCCACAATGGGGGGAAGAAGCACTGAAGCTTTCTTT.

The rearrangement joins TRBV2 to TRBJ1-2, with TRBD1 as a possible D gene (6 bases). Germline V gives CDR1 SNHLY, CDR2 FYNNEI. Between the trimmed V and J ends, which lost 5 bases and 5 bases, there was a span of 15 bases. The CDR3 spans 14 residues. CDR3 DNA sequence: TGTGCCAGCAGTCCCCGGACAGCCGTATATGGCTACACCTTC. Its protein is CASSPRTAVYGYTF.

This chain links TRBV5-1 with TRBJ1-5; the match to TRBD1 covers 7 bases. Germline V lookup: CDR1 SGHRS, CDR2 YFSETQ. With 1 base clipped from V and 6 bases from J, the junction kept 1 base outside the gene matches. The CDR3 runs to 13 residues. The CDR3 DNA reads TGCGCCAGCAGCTTGTACAGGGGTCAGCCCCAGCATTTT. Translating gives CASSLYRGQPQHF.

The V call is TRBV5-1, the J call TRBJ2-3, with a tentative D call TRBD2 (5 bases). V was pared by 0 bases and J by 6 bases, with 14 bases between. CDR1 SGHRS and CDR2 YFSETQ come from the germline V gene. This CDR3 has 15 amino acids. The CDR3 coding sequence is TGCGCCAGCAGCTTGGCCCCTATACCGGGGGATACGCAGTATTTT. It translates to CASSLAPIPGDTQYF.

This clone was found a few times. The chain employs TRBV2 and TRBJ1-2; D unresolved. The V gene's germline CDR1 is SNHLY and CDR2 FYNNEI. With 1 base removed from V and 1 base from J, the gap between germline ends came to 7 bases. This CDR3 contains 14 residues. CDR3 sequence (DNA): TGTGCCAGCAGTGAAGGGACCCTTAACTATGGCTACACCTTC. It yields the protein CASSEGTLNYGYTF. Filled out from reference TRBV2 and TRBJ1-2, the complete variable domain reads EPEVTQTPSHQVTQMGQEVILRCVPISNHLYFYWYRQILGQKVEFLVSFYNNEISEKSEIFDDQFSVERPDGSNFTLKIRSTKLEDSAMYFCASSEGTLNYGYTFGSGTRLTVV.

The chain combines TRBV27 with TRBJ1-5; 7 nucleotides line up with TRBD1. V gave up 4 bases and J gave up 2 bases; unmatched junction bases: 5. Germline values: CDR1 MNHEY, CDR2 SMNVEV (reference sequence). The CDR3 loop spans 15 amino acids. The CDR3 sequence: CASSSIGTGNQPQHF. For the CDR3, the DNA is TGTGCCAGCAGTTCAATTGGGACAGGCAATCAGCCCCAGCATTTT.

J is TRBJ1-2 and V is TRBV28, with D maybe TRBD1 (6 bases). CDR3 length: 14 amino acids. The germline V and J ends were trimmed by 2 bases and 8 bases, with 15 bases remaining between them. Germline V gene lookup returns CDR1 MDHEN and CDR2 SYDVKM. CDR3 in DNA: TGTGCCAGCAGTTTAGTACACACCCAGGGGGGCTACACCTTC. It translates to CASSLVHTQGGYTF.